Following are 10 T cell receptor beta chains from one sample sequenced in a study of beta chain features in type 1 diabetes (dated by TCRdb to the late 2010s). What the work shows at the level of the full study, not this receptor alone: Type 1 diabetes patients showed a moderate but significant shortening of TCRB CDR3 length in all four CD4+ subsets.

The antigens of these receptors remain unknown. The method was the immunoSEQ multiplex PCR assay. The entire isolated RNA was reverse transcribed using the High Capacity cDNA Reverse Transcription Kit, and thus expressed TCRB transcripts were sequenced. TCRdb's version of the immuneACCESS table is confined to in-frame rearrangements and falls short of the full clone set. An unresolved V gene accounts for under half of the shortfall where checked; the remainder is of unknown origin. The sample table shows around 150,000 clones, and around a tenth are seen once. 0.5% of the sample rests with the top ten. The sample was central memory CD4+ T cells from blood. These TCRs come from a man aged 25-45 years with type 1 diabetes.

This clone showed up just a few times. This chain uses TRBV5-1 with TRBJ2-1; 7 nucleotides line up with TRBD1. The trim removed 3 bases at V and 10 bases at J, leaving 10 bases unmatched. The CDR3 has 14 amino acids. CDR1 and CDR2 from the germline V gene are SGHRS and YFSETQ. The DNA of the CDR3 is TGCGCCAGCAGCTCCTTGGACAGGCATAGCGAGCAGTTCTTC. Translated: CASSSLDRHSEQFF. Full variable domain (missing parts from reference TRBV5-1 and TRBJ2-1): KAGVTQTPRYLIKTRGQQVTLSCSPISGHRSVSWYQQTPGQGLQFLFEYFSETQRNKGNFPGRFSGRQFSNSRSEMNVSTLELGDSALYLCASSSLDRHSEQFFGPGTRLTVL.

J is TRBJ1-4 and V is TRBV7-2; D possibly corresponds to TRBD1 (6 bases). The CDR3 has 15 residues. V was pared by 5 bases and J by 8 bases, with 18 bases between. CDR1 is SGHTA and CDR2 is FQGNSA in the germline V gene. In DNA, the CDR3 is TGTGCCAGCAGCGACGCAGGGGCGGGCGGGGAAAAACTGTTTTTT. Translated: CASSDAGAGGEKLFF. Combining the CDR3 with reference TRBV7-2 and TRBJ1-4 gives the whole variable domain GAGVSQSPSNKVTEKGKDVELRCDPISGHTALYWYRQSLGQGLEFLIYFQGNSAPDKSGLPSDRFSAERTGGSVSTLTIQRTQQEDSAVYLCASSDAGAGGEKLFFGSGTQLSVL.

This clone was picked up a small number of times. The chain recombines TRBV2 with TRBJ2-3; D possibly corresponds to TRBD2 (6 bases). This CDR3 has 14 residues. From germline, CDR1 is SNHLY and CDR2 FYNNEI. V dropped 6 bases and J dropped 0 bases, with 10 bases sitting between them. This chain's CDR3 is CASRKLASTDTQYF. In DNA form, the CDR3 reads TGTGCCAGCAGGAAACTAGCTAGCACAGATACGCAGTATTTT.

V and J are TRBV7-8 and TRBJ1-5; 10 bases line up with TRBD1. The CDR3 spans 15 residues. The V and J ends lost 4 bases and 10 bases, in that order; junction bases with no gene match: 10. CDR1 is SGHVS, CDR2 FQNEAQ, per germline. The CDR3: CASSSSRTGGDPQHF. CDR3 in DNA: TGTGCCAGCAGCTCCTCTCGGACAGGGGGAGATCCCCAGCATTTT. Drawing the rest from reference TRBV7-8 and TRBJ1-5, the complete variable domain is GAGVSQSPRYKVAKRGQDVALRCDPISGHVSLFWYQQALGQGPEFLTYFQNEAQLDKSGLPSDRFFAERPEGSVSTLKIQRTQQEDSAVYLCASSSSRTGGDPQHFGDGTRLSIL.

This clone appeared a few times. The CDR3 loop reads CASSPFGQGQETQYF. For the CDR3, the DNA is TGTGCCAGCAGCCCTTTTGGGCAGGGTCAGGAGACCCAGTACTTC. V gene TRBV7-2 combines with J gene TRBJ2-5; D possibly corresponds to TRBD1 (5 bases). The V gene's germline CDR1 is SGHTA and CDR2 FQGNSA. The CDR3 sequence is 15 residues long. Trimming pared 5 bases from V and 5 bases from J, leaving 18 bases between.

The genes are TRBV5-6 and TRBJ2-3; D not certain. Germline V gene lookup returns CDR1 SGHDT and CDR2 YYEEEE. This CDR3 is built from 13 residues. The V end lost 2 bases, the J end lost 0 bases, and 4 bases lay between the germline ends. The CDR3 sequence: CASSFSSTDTQYF. CDR3 sequence (DNA): TGTGCCAGCAGCTTTTCAAGCACAGATACGCAGTATTTT.

A few counts support this clone. This sequence joins TRBV7-9 and TRBJ2-1; 9 bases agree with TRBD2. There are 15 residues in the CDR3. Germline CDR1 and CDR2: SEHNR and FQNEAQ (reference sequence). The V gene end was trimmed by 5 bases and the J gene end by 6 bases; junction bases not matched to a gene: 8. The CDR3 bases are TGTGCCAGCAGCCAAGCGGGAGGTCGTACCAATGAGCAGTTCTTC. This translates into CASSQAGGRTNEQFF. Full variable domain (missing parts from reference TRBV7-9 and TRBJ2-1): DTGVSQNPRHKITKRGQNVTFRCDPISEHNRLYWYRQTLGQGPEFLTYFQNEAQLEKSRLLSDRFSAERPKGSFSTLEIQRTEQGDSAMYLCASSQAGGRTNEQFFGPGTRLTVL.

With regard to this clone: Other DNA sequences of this sample code for an identical CDR3. V and J are TRBV5-1 and TRBJ2-7; 8 bases are a match to TRBD2. There are 14 residues in the CDR3. V gave up 2 bases and J gave up 0 bases; unmatched junction bases: 1. Germline loops: CDR1 SGHRS, CDR2 YFSETQ. CDR3 nucleotides: TGCGCCAGCAGCTTAGCGGGAGTCTCCTACGAGCAGTACTTC. It encodes CASSLAGVSYEQYF.

The chain recombines TRBV6-5 with TRBJ2-2; 7 positions match TRBD1. The germline V gene has CDR1 MNHEY and CDR2 SVGAGI. CDR3 size: 14 residues. V lost 4 bases and J lost 5; bases outside the gene matches: 4. CDR3 in amino acids: CASSLNRGTGELFF. DNA of the CDR3: TGTGCCAGCAGTTTGAACAGGGGAACCGGGGAGCTGTTTTTT.

CDR3 bases: TGTGCCAGCTCACCCGGGACAGAGGGAGCTGAAGCTTTCTTT. It translates to CASSPGTEGAEAFF. The chain employs TRBV18 and TRBJ1-1; 7 bases fit TRBD1. Germline V gene data show CDR1 as KGHSH and CDR2 as LQKENI. V shed 3 bases and J 6 bases; nucleotides not matched to a gene: 7. This CDR3 is built from 14 residues.